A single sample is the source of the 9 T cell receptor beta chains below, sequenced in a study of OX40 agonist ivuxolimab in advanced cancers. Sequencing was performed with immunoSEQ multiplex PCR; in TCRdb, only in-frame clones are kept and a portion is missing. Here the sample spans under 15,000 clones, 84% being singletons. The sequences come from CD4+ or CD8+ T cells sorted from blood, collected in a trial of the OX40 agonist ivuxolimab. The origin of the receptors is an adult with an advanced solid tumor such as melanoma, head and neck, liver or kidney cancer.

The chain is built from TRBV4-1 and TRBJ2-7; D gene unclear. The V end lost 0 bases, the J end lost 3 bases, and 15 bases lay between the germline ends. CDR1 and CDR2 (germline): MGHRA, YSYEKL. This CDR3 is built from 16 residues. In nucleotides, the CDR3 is TGCGCCAGCAGCCAAGATCGGACCCTTTTACACTACGAGCAGTACTTC. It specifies CASSQDRTLLHYEQYF.

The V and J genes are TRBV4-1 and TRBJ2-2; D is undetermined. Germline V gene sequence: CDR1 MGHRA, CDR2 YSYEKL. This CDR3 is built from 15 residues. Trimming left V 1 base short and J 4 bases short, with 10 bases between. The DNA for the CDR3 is TGCGCCAGCAGCCAAGTCGTGGCTTTCACCGGGGAGCTGTTTTTT. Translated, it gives CASSQVVAFTGELFF.

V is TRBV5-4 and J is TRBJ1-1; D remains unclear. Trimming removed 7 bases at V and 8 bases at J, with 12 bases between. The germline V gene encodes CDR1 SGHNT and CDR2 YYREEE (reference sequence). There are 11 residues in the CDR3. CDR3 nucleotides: TGTGCCAGCGACAAGGGTGGGGAAGCTTTCTTT. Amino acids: CASDKGGEAFF.

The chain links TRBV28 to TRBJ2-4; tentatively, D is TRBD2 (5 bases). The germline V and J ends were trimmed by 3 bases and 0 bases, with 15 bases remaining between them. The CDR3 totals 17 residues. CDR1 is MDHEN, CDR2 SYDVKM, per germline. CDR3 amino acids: CASSLPFRDLAKNIQYF. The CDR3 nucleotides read TGTGCCAGCAGTTTGCCTTTCCGGGATCTAGCCAAAAACATTCAGTACTTC.

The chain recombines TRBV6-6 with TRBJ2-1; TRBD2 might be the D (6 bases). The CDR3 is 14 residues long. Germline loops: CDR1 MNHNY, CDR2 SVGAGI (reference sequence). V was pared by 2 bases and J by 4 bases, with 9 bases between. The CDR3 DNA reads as TGTGCCAGCAGTTACCCTGGAGGGTACAATGAGCAGTTCTTC. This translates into CASSYPGGYNEQFF.

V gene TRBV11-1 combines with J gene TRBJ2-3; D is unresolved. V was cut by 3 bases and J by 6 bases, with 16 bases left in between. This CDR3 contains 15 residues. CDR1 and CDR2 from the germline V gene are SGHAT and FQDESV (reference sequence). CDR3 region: CASSLLVGPGDTQYF. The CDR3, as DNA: TGTGCCAGCAGCTTGCTTGTCGGTCCCGGCGATACGCAGTATTTT.

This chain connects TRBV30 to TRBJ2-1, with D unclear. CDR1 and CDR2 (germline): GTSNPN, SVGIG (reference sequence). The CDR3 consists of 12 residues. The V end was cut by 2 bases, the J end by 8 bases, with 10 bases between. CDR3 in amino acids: CAWSPSDDEQFF. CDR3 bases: TGTGCCTGGAGTCCATCGGATGATGAGCAGTTCTTC.

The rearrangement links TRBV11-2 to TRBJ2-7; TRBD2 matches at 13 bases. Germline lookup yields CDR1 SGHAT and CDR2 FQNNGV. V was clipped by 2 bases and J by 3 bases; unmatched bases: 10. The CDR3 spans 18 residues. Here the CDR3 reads CASSLLGLAGEALYEQYF. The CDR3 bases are TGTGCCAGCAGCTTACTCGGACTAGCGGGAGAGGCACTCTACGAGCAGTACTTC.

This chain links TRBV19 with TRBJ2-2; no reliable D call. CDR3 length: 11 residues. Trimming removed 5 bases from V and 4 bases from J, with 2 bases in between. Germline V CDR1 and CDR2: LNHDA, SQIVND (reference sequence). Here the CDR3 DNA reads TGTGCCAGTAGTGCCACCGGGGAGCTGTTTTTT. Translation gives CASSATGELFF.